A selection of T cell receptor beta chains follows, all from one sample in a study of cytomegalovirus exposure and HLA in healthy donors. Here immunoSEQ multiplex PCR was the method, and the copy in TCRdb shows in-frame clones only, minus some. There are around 94,000 clones in the sample; 81% occur only once, and about a tenth lies in the top ten. The sequencing sample was made of PBMCs. These receptors originate from a human donor in good health. Both conserved end residues are part of each CDR3. The order of the fields is J gene, CDR3 length, clone size, V gene, D gene, CDR3 DNA, CDR3 protein. A D gene is named only where the DNA matches it firmly. The listing skips clone size in some rows; elsewhere it reads once, few, many or a size class.

j_gene: TRBJ1-4
len: 15
abundance: few
v_gene: TRBV6-5
d_gene: .
CDR3nt: TGTGCCAGCAGTTACGAGGCAGGGTATAATGAAAAACTGTTTTTT
CDR3aa: CASSYEAGYNEKLFF

j_gene: TRBJ2-7
len: 15
abundance: .
v_gene: TRBV5-1
d_gene: .
CDR3nt: TGCGCCAGCAGCTTGGTGGCAGGGGCCTCGGCCGAGCAGTACTTC
CDR3aa: CASSLVAGASAEQYF

j_gene: TRBJ2-7
len: 12
abundance: .
v_gene: TRBV27
d_gene: .
CDR3nt: TGTGCCGGGGGACCGCACGGGGGCGAGCAGTACTTC
CDR3aa: CAGGPHGGEQYF

j_gene: TRBJ2-1
len: 11
abundance: .
v_gene: TRBV20-1
d_gene: .
CDR3nt: TGCAGTGCTACGATACGAGGAGAGCAGTTCTTC
CDR3aa: CSATIRGEQFF

j_gene: TRBJ2-3
len: 13
abundance: once
v_gene: TRBV30
d_gene: .
CDR3nt: TGTGCCTGGAAAGGTGGGGCCGGAGTTACGCAGTATTTT
CDR3aa: CAWKGGAGVTQYF

j_gene: TRBJ2-3
len: 15
abundance: .
v_gene: TRBV6-5
d_gene: TRBD1
CDR3nt: TGTGCCAGCAGTTCTGCCGGGACAGGCACAGATACGCAGTATTTT
CDR3aa: CASSSAGTGTDTQYF

j_gene: TRBJ2-3
len: 14
abundance: few
v_gene: TRBV4-3
d_gene: TRBD1
CDR3nt: TGCGCCAGCAGCCCTGGACAGGGAGAGGATACGCAGTATTTT
CDR3aa: CASSPGQGEDTQYF

j_gene: TRBJ2-3
len: 13
abundance: few
v_gene: TRBV6-1
d_gene: .
CDR3nt: TGTGCCAGCAGTGGCGCCCTCACAGATACGCAGTATTTT
CDR3aa: CASSGALTDTQYF

j_gene: TRBJ2-3
len: 15
abundance: few
v_gene: TRBV7-2
d_gene: .
CDR3nt: TGTGCCAGCAGCTTAAGTGGCTTGTTCACAGATACGCAGTATTTT
CDR3aa: CASSLSGLFTDTQYF

j_gene: TRBJ1-3
len: 15
abundance: .
v_gene: TRBV19
d_gene: TRBD1
CDR3nt: TGTGCCAGTACCCCCGGGACAGGGGATAGAAACACCATATATTTT
CDR3aa: CASTPGTGDRNTIYF

j_gene: TRBJ2-2
len: 16
abundance: .
v_gene: TRBV15
d_gene: TRBD2
CDR3nt: TGTGCCACCAGCAGGGGGGGGTCTTCGAACACCGGGGAGCTGTTTTTT
CDR3aa: CATSRGGSSNTGELFF

j_gene: TRBJ2-1
len: 15
abundance: .
v_gene: TRBV19
d_gene: TRBD2
CDR3nt: TGTGCCAGTAGTATAATGGGAGGGCTGTACAATGAGCAGTTCTTC
CDR3aa: CASSIMGGLYNEQFF

j_gene: TRBJ2-7
len: 13
abundance: .
v_gene: TRBV7-2
d_gene: .
CDR3nt: TGTGCCAGCAGCACGCAGCGGCCGTACGAGCAGTACTTC
CDR3aa: CASSTQRPYEQYF

j_gene: TRBJ1-2
len: 17
abundance: .
v_gene: TRBV15
d_gene: .
CDR3nt: TGTGCCACCAGCAGAGAGCAGGGAGTCCAGGGGCGCAATGGCTACACCTTC
CDR3aa: CATSREQGVQGRNGYTF

j_gene: TRBJ1-1
len: 17
abundance: .
v_gene: TRBV5-1
d_gene: TRBD1
CDR3nt: TGCGCCAGCAGCACCCGGGACAGGGGGGCTATGAACACTGAAGCTTTCTTT
CDR3aa: CASSTRDRGAMNTEAFF

j_gene: TRBJ1-5
len: 16
abundance: .
v_gene: TRBV27
d_gene: .
CDR3nt: TGTGCCAGCAGTTTATCGTTGGCAGGGAGCAATCAGCCCCAGCATTTT
CDR3aa: CASSLSLAGSNQPQHF

j_gene: TRBJ2-5
len: 13
abundance: .
v_gene: TRBV6-1
d_gene: .
CDR3nt: TGTGCCAGCAAGGCCGGAGGGTTTGAGACCCAGTACTTC
CDR3aa: CASKAGGFETQYF

j_gene: TRBJ2-5
len: 15
abundance: .
v_gene: TRBV10-3
d_gene: TRBD1
CDR3nt: TGTGCCATCAGATCCGAACAGGGGCTCCAAGAGACCCAGTACTTC
CDR3aa: CAIRSEQGLQETQYF

j_gene: TRBJ2-7
len: 16
abundance: .
v_gene: TRBV7-2
d_gene: TRBD2
CDR3nt: TGTGCCAGCAGCTCGGGGACTAGCGGGAGGGGGTACGAGCAGTACTTC
CDR3aa: CASSSGTSGRGYEQYF

j_gene: TRBJ2-7
len: 13
abundance: .
v_gene: TRBV15
d_gene: .
CDR3nt: TGTGCCACCAGCCCGGACTGGGGCTACGAGCAGTACTTC
CDR3aa: CATSPDWGYEQYF

j_gene: TRBJ2-1
len: 15
abundance: .
v_gene: TRBV28
d_gene: TRBD1
CDR3nt: TGTGCCAGCAGTTTAGGGACAGGGGTATCCAATGAGCAGTTCTTC
CDR3aa: CASSLGTGVSNEQFF

j_gene: TRBJ2-1
len: 16
abundance: few
v_gene: TRBV9
d_gene: TRBD2
CDR3nt: TGTGCCAGCAGCGTAGCTAGCGGGCGGGCGGGGAATGAGCAGTTCTTC
CDR3aa: CASSVASGRAGNEQFF

j_gene: TRBJ2-5
len: 13
abundance: .
v_gene: TRBV19
d_gene: TRBD2
CDR3nt: TGTGCCAGTAATAGCGGGGGAGGGGAGACCCAGTACTTC
CDR3aa: CASNSGGGETQYF

j_gene: TRBJ2-7
len: 14
abundance: .
v_gene: TRBV19
d_gene: .
CDR3nt: TGTGCCAGTAGTACCCGGGCCGCGGGGTACGAGCAGTACTTC
CDR3aa: CASSTRAAGYEQYF